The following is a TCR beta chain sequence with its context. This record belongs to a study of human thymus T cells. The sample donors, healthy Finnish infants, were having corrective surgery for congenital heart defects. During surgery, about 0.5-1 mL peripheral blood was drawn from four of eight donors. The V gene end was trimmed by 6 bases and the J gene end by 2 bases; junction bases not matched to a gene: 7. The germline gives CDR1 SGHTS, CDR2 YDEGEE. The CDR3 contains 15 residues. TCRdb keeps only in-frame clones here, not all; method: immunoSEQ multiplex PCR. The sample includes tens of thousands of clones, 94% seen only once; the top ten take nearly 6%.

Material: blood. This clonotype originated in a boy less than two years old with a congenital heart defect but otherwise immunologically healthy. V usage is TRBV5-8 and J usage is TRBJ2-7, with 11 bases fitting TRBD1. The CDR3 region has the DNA TGTGCCAGCAAGCCCCGGGGACAGGGGGCCTACGAGCAGTACTTC. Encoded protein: CASKPRGQGAYEQYF. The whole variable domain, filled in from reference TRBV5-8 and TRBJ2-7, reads EAGVTQSPTHLIKTRGQQATLRCSPISGHTSVYWYQQALGLGLQFLLWYDEGEERNRGNFPPRFSGRQFPNYSSELNVNALELEDSALYLCASKPRGQGAYEQYFGPGTRLTVT.